This TCR beta chain was obtained from a study of beta chain features in type 1 diabetes. There are 13 residues in the CDR3. Trimming took 5 bases from V and 8 from J, leaving 15 bases between them. Germline V lookup: CDR1 MDHEN, CDR2 SYDVKM. This clone was counted between two and nine times. Its specificity is not known. Since all of the isolated RNA was reverse transcribed, expressed TCRB transcripts were what got sequenced. Method: immunoSEQ multiplex PCR; TCRdb's copy keeps in-frame clones and lacks some. The repertoire holds 310,000 or so clones, approximately 9.7% seen once, with around 1% in the top ten. Study-wide results and caveats: TCRB rearrangement may or may not be influenced by HLA type; here this remained unresolved. Among all four CD4+ subsets, Type 1 diabetes patients had TCRB CDR3s that were moderately but significantly shorter. More deletions and fewer insertions at VDJ junctions were found in patients with type 1 diabetes.

Researchers reported sorting CD4+ naive, central memory, regulatory and stem cell-like memory cells via CD45RO/CCR7/CD25/CD127/CD95/CD27. The authors obtained over 98% purity in all sorted populations. The V gene is TRBV28, the J gene TRBJ1-2; a possible D gene is TRBD1 (5 bases). The sample was central memory CD4+ T cells from blood. The TCR originated in a young man with type 1 diabetes. CDR3 nucleotide sequence: TGTGCCAGCAGTCAGCAGGGCGCCGGGGGCTACACCTTC. It specifies CASSQQGAGGYTF.